This T cell receptor beta chain was retrieved from a study of PD-1 blockade in classical Hodgkin lymphoma. Relapse was seen in all patients after autologous stem cell transplantation, and brentuximab vedotin exposure was variable. On this clone: What it binds is not known.

Measured with immunoSEQ multiplex PCR; TCRdb has only the in-frame clones, and not every one. The sample lists about 14,000 clones, more than 75% occurring once. The CDR3 extends over 14 amino acids. Trimming stripped 6 bases from V and 0 bases from J, with 10 bases between. CDR1 is LNHDA, CDR2 SQIVND, per germline (reference sequence). The study, taken as a whole, reports: In CD4+ cells, TCR diversity went up significantly by C4D1, but in CD8+ cells it did not.

The TCR originated in a human donor with classical Hodgkin lymphoma. The sample was peripheral blood mononuclear cells (PBMCs), taken at baseline. The chain couples TRBV19 to TRBJ2-3; the D is unclear. The CDR3 is CASSNIGSTDTQYF. CDR3 DNA sequence: TGTGCCAGTAGCAATATTGGTAGCACAGATACGCAGTATTTT.